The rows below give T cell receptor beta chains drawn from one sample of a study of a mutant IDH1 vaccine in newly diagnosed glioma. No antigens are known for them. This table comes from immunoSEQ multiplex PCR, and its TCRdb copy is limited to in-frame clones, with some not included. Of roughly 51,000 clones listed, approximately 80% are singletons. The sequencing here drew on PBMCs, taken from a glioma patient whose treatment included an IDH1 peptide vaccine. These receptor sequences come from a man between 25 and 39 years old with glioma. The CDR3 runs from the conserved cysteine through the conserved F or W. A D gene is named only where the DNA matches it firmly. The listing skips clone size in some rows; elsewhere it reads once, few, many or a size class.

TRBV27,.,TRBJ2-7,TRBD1,CASSENRQGRAYEQYF,TGTGCCAGCAGCGAGAACAGACAGGGGAGAGCCTACGAGCAGTACTTC
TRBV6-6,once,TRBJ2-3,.,CASSPLLDTQYF,TGTGCCAGCAGTCCCCTTCTGGATACGCAGTATTTT
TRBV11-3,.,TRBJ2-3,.,CASSLGGDTQYF,TGTGCCAGCAGCTTAGGGGGAGATACGCAGTATTTT
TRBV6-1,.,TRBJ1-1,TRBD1,CASNPKDRFNTEAFF,TGTGCCAGCAATCCTAAGGACAGGTTTAACACTGAAGCTTTCTTT
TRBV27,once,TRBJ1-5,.,CASSHSNQPQHF,TGTGCCAGCAGCCATAGCAATCAGCCCCAGCATTTT
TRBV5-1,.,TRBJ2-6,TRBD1,CASSSTGGRGANVLTF,TGCGCCAGCAGCTCAACAGGGGGCCGTGGGGCCAACGTCCTGACTTTC
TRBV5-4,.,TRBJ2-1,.,CASSLWGAGNEQFF,TGTGCCAGCAGCTTATGGGGGGCGGGGAATGAGCAGTTCTTC
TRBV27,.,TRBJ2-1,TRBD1,CASSLSWTGHNEQFF,TGTGCCAGCAGTTTATCATGGACAGGGCACAATGAGCAGTTCTTC
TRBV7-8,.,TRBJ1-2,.,CASSLAGGDYGYTF,TGTGCCAGCAGCTTAGCGGGCGGGGATTATGGCTACACCTTC
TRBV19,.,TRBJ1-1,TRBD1,CASSIRTGMNTEAFF,TGTGCCAGTAGTATAAGGACAGGGATGAACACTGAAGCTTTCTTT
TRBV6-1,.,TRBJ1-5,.,CASSEEWTAQPQHF,TGTGCCAGCAGTGAAGAGTGGACAGCCCAGCCCCAGCATTTT
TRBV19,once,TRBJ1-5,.,CASSWGGISNQPQHF,TGTGCCAGTAGTTGGGGGGGGATTAGCAATCAGCCCCAGCATTTT
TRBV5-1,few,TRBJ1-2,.,CASSLAVTYGYTF,TGCGCCAGCAGCTTGGCCGTGACCTATGGCTACACCTTC
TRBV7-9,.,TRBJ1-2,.,CASSSEDTFNYGYTF,TGTGCCAGCAGCTCCGAGGACACTTTTAACTATGGCTACACCTTC
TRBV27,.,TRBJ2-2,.,CASSFAQPGELFF,TGTGCCAGCAGTTTTGCTCAGCCCGGGGAGCTGTTTTTT